This section outlines one T cell receptor beta chain sequence together with its context. The target antigen is unknown. Sample treatment: approximately nine-day PBMC culture with coronavirus spike peptide pools or control peptides (ViraFEST assay). The data belong to a study of vaccination and CD4 T cells after COVID-19. Cultured CD4+ T cells had their DNA profiled by the Oncomine TCR Beta short-read assay. One entry per CDR3 protein results from TCRdb running MiXCR on the PCR reads. The sample holds about 23,000 distinct CDR3 sequences, 58% seen once. With V trimmed by 6 bases and J by 4 bases, 8 bases remained unmatched. The CDR3 extends over 14 amino acids. The germline V gene encodes CDR1 MNHEY and CDR2 SMNVEV (reference sequence).

Sample: CD4+ T cells from blood, cultured in vitro. This sequence originates from a human donor who had recovered from COVID-19. J is TRBJ2-7 and V is TRBV27; 8 bases align to TRBD1. The CDR3 protein is CASRSIRQGYEQYF. For the CDR3, the DNA is TGTGCCAGCAGATCGATCCGACAGGGGTACGAGCAGTACTTC.